Presented here are 2 T cell receptor beta chains from one specimen sequenced in a study of cytomegalovirus exposure and HLA in healthy donors. Primers: 60 Vbeta forward and 13 Jbeta reverse. Generated by immunoSEQ multiplex PCR, the TCRdb table keeps only in-frame clones and is missing some. The sample carries 150,000 to 200,000 clones, around 68% recorded once. What was sequenced was PBMCs. The source is a woman in her thirties or forties in good health and CMV-seropositive.

The rearrangement links TRBV5-4 to TRBJ1-2; TRBD1 might be the D (5 bases). The CDR3 runs 13 residues. CDR1 and CDR2 (germline): SGHNT, YYREEE (reference sequence). V lost 4 bases and J 4 bases, leaving 11 bases between the germline ends. The CDR3 spells CASSRGSSYGYTF. The CDR3 region has the DNA TGTGCCAGCAGCCGGGGGTCTTCCTATGGCTACACCTTC.

The chain recombines TRBV5-1 with TRBJ2-1, with 10 bases lining up with TRBD2. Germline CDR1 reads SGHRS; CDR2 reads YFSETQ. V shed 2 bases and J 8 bases; nucleotides not matched to a gene: 4. This CDR3 has 14 amino acids. The CDR3 DNA sequence: TGCGCCAGCAGCTTAGCGGGGGGGCTGTATGAGCAGTTCTTC. Protein sequence: CASSLAGGLYEQFF.